The 13 T cell receptor beta chains below all came from one sample that was sequenced in a study of T cells in Graves' hyperthyroidism and ophthalmopathy. Amplification of TCR beta CDR3 regions used RNA as the template. RT-PCR in the first round (using the HTBI primer set) targeted the TCR CDR3. A single record per CDR3 protein comes from TCRdb applying MiXCR to the multiplex PCR reads. The table lists 380,000 or so distinct CDR3 sequences, about 14% of them singletons. Sequenced: blood. These receptors originate from a man between 25 and 39 years old with Graves' hyperthyroidism that later progressed to Graves' ophthalmopathy.

This clonotype appeared many times. The genes are TRBV6-2 or TRBV6-3 and TRBJ2-5; 14 bases align to TRBD2. The CDR3 is made up of 17 amino acids. Losses at the gene ends were 0 bases for V and 7 bases for J; bases not matched to a gene: 7. Germline V gene data show CDR1 as MNHEY and CDR2 as SVGEGT. The CDR3 DNA sequence: TGTGCCAGCAGTTACTCCGGACTAGCGGGGGGTTGGGGGACCCAGTACTTC. Its translation is CASSYSGLAGGWGTQYF.

The chain recombines TRBV25-1 with TRBJ2-3; TRBD2 might be the D (5 bases). Trimming shortened V by 8 bases and J by 5 bases, and 20 bases separated the two germline ends. Germline values: CDR1 MGHDK, CDR2 SYGVNS. The CDR3 is 15 amino acids. Here the CDR3 reads CASSGDSIPGDTQYF. The CDR3 DNA reads as TGTGCCAGCTCCGGGGATTCTATACCGGGAGATACGCAGTATTTT.

This clonotype was found a few times. The chain has TRBV2 and TRBJ1-4; TRBD1 is a possible D gene (5 bases). There are 13 residues in the CDR3. The V gene lost 4 bases and the J gene lost 7 bases, with 10 bases spanning the gap. Per the germline V gene, CDR1 is SNHLY and CDR2 is FYNNEI. CDR3 nucleotide sequence: TGTGCCAGCAGTGGGCAGGGATTTGAAAAACTGTTTTTT. This gives the protein CASSGQGFEKLFF.

In the case of this clonotype: One junction end disagrees with the germline gene, perhaps due to a read error. The V gene is TRBV5-5, the J gene TRBJ2-7; a possible D gene is TRBD1 (6 bases). This CDR3 has 15 amino acids. Germline CDR1 and CDR2: SGHKS and YYEKEE (reference sequence). CDR3 nucleotides: TGCGCCAGCAGCCAAGGTTGGGCAGGGGTGAGGGAGCAGTACTTC. This gives the protein CASSQGWAGVREQYF.

As regards this clonotype: A read error is possible here, since a much larger clone lies one base away. V is TRBV7-8 and J is TRBJ2-5; a possible D gene is TRBD2 (6 bases). V dropped 6 bases and J dropped 13 bases, with 18 bases sitting between them. This CDR3 contains 12 residues. Germline V gene data show CDR1 as SGHVS and CDR2 as FQNEAQ. The CDR3 DNA follows: TGTGCCAGCAGAGGAGGGATAGGGGTGATGTACTTC. Its translation: CASRGGIGVMYF.

This clonotype was seen a handful of times. This chain connects TRBV5-1 to TRBJ2-1; D may be TRBD1 (8 bases). V was clipped by 4 bases and J by 7 bases, with 18 bases between them. The CDR3 has 15 amino acids. Germline lookup yields CDR1 SGHRS and CDR2 YFSETQ. CDR3: CASSPGGRGLNEQFF. The DNA for the CDR3 is TGCGCCAGCAGCCCGGGGGGCAGGGGGCTTAATGAGCAGTTCTTC.

Of note for this clonotype: This CDR3 is missing its conserved last phenylalanine or tryptophan, likely due to a read error. DNA for the CDR3: TGTGCCAGCAGCTTCGGGACAGGGGGCGGGGCCGGGGAGCTGTTTGTT. It encodes CASSFGTGGGAGELFV. The J gene is TRBJ2-2, the V gene TRBV11-2, with 12 bases matching TRBD1. With 3 bases clipped from V and 6 bases from J, the junction kept 5 bases outside the gene matches. This CDR3 is built from 16 residues. Germline V gene data show CDR1 as SGHAT and CDR2 as FQNNGV.

Details on this clonotype: It may be a read error: a sequence one base away is much more abundant. The gene calls are TRBV28 and TRBJ1-6; tentatively, D is TRBD1 (5 bases). The length of the CDR3 is 14 residues. Germline CDR1 MDHEN, CDR2 SYDVKM. V dropped 11 bases and J dropped 2 bases, with 13 bases sitting between them. Here the CDR3 reads CASQGSPYNSPLHF. In DNA, the CDR3 is TGTGCCTCCCAGGGAAGCCCCTATAATTCACCCCTCCACTTT.

This clonotype was found many times. The CDR3 nucleotides are TGTGCCAGCAGCCCCCGGTCCTTGAACACTGAAGCTTTCTTT. Its protein is CASSPRSLNTEAFF. V gene TRBV9 combines with J gene TRBJ1-1; D call uncertain. This CDR3 has 14 residues. Trimming shortened V by 4 bases and J by 0 bases, and 10 bases separated the two germline ends. The V gene's germline CDR1 is SGDLS and CDR2 YYNGEE.

Notes on this clonotype: This may come from a read error, since a much larger clone is one base off. In this CDR3 the conserved last residue, phenylalanine or tryptophan, is missing, so a read error is likely. This chain links TRBV5-6 with TRBJ2-7; D ambiguous. The CDR3 has 11 residues. Germline assignment: CDR1 SGHDT and CDR2 YYEEEE. Trimming left V 4 bases short and J 5 bases short, with 7 bases between. Written as DNA, the CDR3 is TGTGCCAGCAGCCGAACCCACGAGCAGTACCTC. Protein product: CASSRTHEQYL.

This clonotype was seen a few times. The chain joins TRBV19 to TRBJ2-5; 9 bases align to TRBD1. V lost 4 bases and J lost 1; bases outside the gene matches: 1. CDR3 size: 14 residues. Germline CDR1 is LNHDA and CDR2 is SQIVND (reference sequence). As DNA, the CDR3 is TGTGCCAGTAGTACGACAGGGGGCCAAGAGACCCAGTACTTC. This translates into CASSTTGGQETQYF.

The table lists this clonotype with a few counts. The chain has TRBV27 and TRBJ2-7; weak D call: TRBD1 (5 bases). Germline assignment: CDR1 MNHEY and CDR2 SMNVEV (reference sequence). This CDR3 has 13 amino acids. The V gene lost 6 bases and the J gene lost 4 bases, with 13 bases spanning the gap. CDR3 sequence reads: CASRSDTIYEQYF. CDR3 coding DNA: TGTGCCAGCAGATCGGACACGATATACGAGCAGTACTTC.

This clonotype was recorded at least ten times. V usage is TRBV20-1 and J usage is TRBJ1-1; D call uncertain. Trimming cost V 2 bases and J 3 bases, with 16 bases left between them. This CDR3 has 15 amino acids. Germline loops: CDR1 DFQATT, CDR2 SNEGSKA (reference sequence). The DNA for the CDR3 is TGCAGTGCTAGAACCTTCGGGAGGATGGACACTGAAGCTTTCTTT. Translating gives CSARTFGRMDTEAFF.